The 15 T cell receptor beta chains in this list originate from one sample, sequenced in a study of T cell responses to AZD1222 COVID-19 vaccine (dated by TCRdb to the early 2020s). The library was obtained by the immunoSEQ multiplex PCR assay. TCRdb took this table from immuneACCESS and kept in-frame rearrangements with V and J called. Such tables lack part of the clones; where checked against another copy, unresolved V genes explain under half of the gap, and the rest is unexplained. This sample gives some 150,000 clones in total; around 91% of them show up just once. The biggest ten clones account for 5% of the sample. In the paper's terms, the time point label means: baseline before first vaccination. Sample: peripheral blood, taken on day 0 of AZD1222 vaccination. Receptors were obtained from an adult in good health.

V and J are TRBV4-2 and TRBJ2-7; TRBD1 might be the D (5 bases). Germline V lookup: CDR1 LGHNA, CDR2 YNFKEQ. The CDR3 runs 13 residues. V was cut by 0 bases and J by 7 bases, with 10 bases left in between. CDR3 DNA sequence: TGTGCCAGCAGCCAAGAACGTAGGGGTGAGCAGTACTTC. Translating it yields CASSQERRGEQYF.

The chain recombines TRBV27 with TRBJ2-3, with D unclear. CDR1 MNHEY and CDR2 SMNVEV come from the germline V gene (reference sequence). CDR3 size: 10 residues. V was shortened by 4 bases and J by 11 bases, with 7 bases between the two germline ends. The DNA for the CDR3 is TGTGCCAGCAGTTCCCATGGGCAGTATTTT. This translates into CASSSHGQYF.

The chain employs TRBV12-3 or TRBV12-4 and TRBJ2-7; no clear D. Trimming removed 3 bases at V and 5 bases at J, with 11 bases between. The CDR3 loop spans 13 amino acids. The CDR3 DNA is TGTGCCAGCAGTTTTAGATTGTCGGACGAGCAGTACTTC. Translating gives CASSFRLSDEQYF.

The V and J genes are TRBV28 and TRBJ1-2; TRBD1 is a possible D gene (6 bases). CDR1 is MDHEN and CDR2 is SYDVKM in the germline V gene. The CDR3 has 15 amino acids. The V and J ends lost 1 base and 2 bases respectively, with 11 bases between them. In DNA, the CDR3 is TGTGCCAGCAGTTTATCCCTACAGGGCAACTATGGCTACACCTTC. This translates into CASSLSLQGNYGYTF.

V is TRBV4-1 and J is TRBJ2-7; TRBD1 matches 10 bases. The germline V gene has CDR1 MGHRA and CDR2 YSYEKL. The CDR3 has 15 residues. V trimming: 3 bases; J trimming: 5 bases; junction bases outside the gene matches: 7. The CDR3 coding sequence is TGCGCCAGCAGCCAGCTAAAGACAGGGGGCCACGAGCAGTACTTC. Amino acids: CASSQLKTGGHEQYF.

The chain carries TRBV11-1 and TRBJ2-5; weak D call: TRBD1 (6 bases). This CDR3 is 15 amino acids long. V dropped 7 bases and J dropped 5 bases, with 20 bases sitting between them. Per the germline V gene, CDR1 is SGHAT and CDR2 is FQDESV (reference sequence). CDR3 sequence (DNA): TGTGCCAGCACTCCCGACAGGCTCCCTGGGGAGACCCAGTACTTC. Amino acid sequence: CASTPDRLPGETQYF. The full variable domain, completed using reference TRBV11-1 and TRBJ2-5, is EAEVAQSPRYKITEKSQAVAFWCDPISGHATLYWYRQILGQGPELLVQFQDESVVDDSQLPKDRFSAERLKGVDSTLKIQPAELGDSAMYLCASTPDRLPGETQYFGPGTRLLVL.

This clone was recorded once. The gene calls are TRBV28 and TRBJ2-1; 9 nucleotides line up with TRBD1. This CDR3 has 15 amino acids. V gave up 6 bases and J gave up 2 bases; unmatched junction bases: 5. Germline V gene lookup returns CDR1 MDHEN and CDR2 SYDVKM. The DNA of the CDR3 is TGTGCCAGCAGCTTTGACAGGGGGACCTACAATGAGCAGTTCTTC. The encoded protein is CASSFDRGTYNEQFF.

V and J are TRBV5-6 and TRBJ2-5; 8 bases are a match to TRBD1. The junction had 12 bases not matched to a gene; V was cut back by 3 bases and J by 5 bases. Germline loops: CDR1 SGHDT, CDR2 YYEEEE. This CDR3 has 16 amino acids. The CDR3 sequence: CASSSTRQGQGETQYF. In DNA form, the CDR3 reads TGTGCCAGCAGCTCCACACGACAGGGGCAAGGGGAGACCCAGTACTTC.

The genes are TRBV7-2 and TRBJ1-2; 10 nucleotides match TRBD1. Germline CDR1 reads SGHTA; CDR2 reads FQGNSA. The V segment lost 5 bases and the J segment 3 bases; nucleotides outside the gene matches: 3. The CDR3 loop spans 14 amino acids. The CDR3 coding sequence is TGTGCCAGCAGCCCGGGGACAGGGGACTATGGCTACACCTTC. This gives the protein CASSPGTGDYGYTF. Complete variable domain (other parts from reference TRBV7-2 and TRBJ1-2): GAGVSQSPSNKVTEKGKDVELRCDPISGHTALYWYRQSLGQGLEFLIYFQGNSAPDKSGLPSDRFSAERTGGSVSTLTIQRTQQEDSAVYLCASSPGTGDYGYTFGSGTRLTVV.

This chain links TRBV19 with TRBJ2-1, with TRBD2 matching over 16 bases. In germline, CDR1 is LNHDA, CDR2 SQIVND (reference sequence). Trimming took 7 bases from V and 8 from J; bases not matched to a gene: 14. The CDR3 runs to 18 residues. CDR3 in DNA: TGTGCCAGTAACAATAGGGGGACTAGCGGGAGGGTCCGGGATGAGCAGTTCTTC. Its translation: CASNNRGTSGRVRDEQFF.

This rearrangement joins TRBV7-2 to TRBJ2-7; maybe TRBD2 (5 bases). CDR1 is SGHTA and CDR2 is FQGNSA in the germline V gene. V was pared by 1 base and J by 2 bases, with 15 bases between. The CDR3 is made up of 16 amino acids. In nucleotides, the CDR3 is TGTGCCAGCAGCTTAGTGGGTAGCGTCACAACCTACGAGCAGTACTTC. This sequence encodes CASSLVGSVTTYEQYF.

Remarks on this clone: The junction departs from the called germline gene at one end, perhaps through a read error. The rearrangement links TRBV27 to TRBJ1-4; 8 bases match TRBD1. Germline lookup yields CDR1 MNHEY and CDR2 SMNVEV (reference sequence). The CDR3 sequence is 14 residues long. The CDR3 DNA follows: TGTGCCAGCAGGTGGACAGGGACCCATGAAGAACTGTTTTTT. Translation gives CASRWTGTHEELFF. The full variable domain, completed using reference TRBV27 and TRBJ1-4, is EAQVTQNPRYLITVTGKKLTVTCSQNMNHEYMSWYRQDPGLGLRQIYYSMNVEVTDKGDVPEGYKVSRKEKRNFPLILESPSPNQTSLYFCASRWTGTHEELFFGSGTQLSVL.

The chain uses TRBV7-2 and TRBJ2-1; 7 bases match TRBD2. V was clipped by 5 bases and J by 7 bases; unmatched bases: 8. The V gene's germline CDR1 is SGHTA and CDR2 FQGNSA. The CDR3 spans 14 residues. The CDR3: CASSPGGSGNEQFF. CDR3 nucleotides: TGTGCCAGCAGCCCGGGGGGTTCGGGAAATGAGCAGTTCTTC.

This chain uses TRBV6-5 with TRBJ1-5; 10 bases align to TRBD1. The CDR3 contains 15 residues. Germline lookup yields CDR1 MNHEY and CDR2 SVGAGI. With 10 bases clipped from V and 5 bases from J, the junction kept 11 bases outside the gene matches. The DNA for the CDR3 is TGTGCCACGCGTTCCGGGACAGGGGCAGATCAGCCCCAGCATTTT. It codes for CATRSGTGADQPQHF.

A few counts support this clone. This rearrangement joins TRBV9 to TRBJ2-3; the D gene is possibly TRBD2 (6 bases). The V gene's germline CDR1 is SGDLS and CDR2 YYNGEE. The V and J ends lost 0 bases and 1 base respectively, with 12 bases between them. There are 16 residues in the CDR3. The CDR3 DNA reads TGTGCCAGCAGCGTAGAAGGCGGAGGGGGCACAGATACGCAGTATTTT. It is translated as CASSVEGGGGTDTQYF.